The 6 T cell receptor beta chains reported below all come from one sample, sequenced in a study of T-cell reconstitution after alpha-beta-depleted transplantation in children. Preparation of the TCRbeta library used unique molecular identifiers. TCRdb used MiXCR to reprocess the PCR reads, holding one entry per CDR3 protein. Here the sample spans some 550,000 distinct CDR3 sequences, around 18% being singletons. The sample consisted of PBMCs from the stem cell graft donor, taken from the stem cell graft. The receptors come from a human donor who donated a stem cell graft to a child with acute lymphoblastic leukemia.

This clonotype showed up just a few times. The gene calls are TRBV5-1 and TRBJ1-1, with D uncertain. The V and J ends lost 2 bases and 3 bases respectively, with 14 bases between them. Per the germline V gene, CDR1 is SGHRS and CDR2 is YFSETQ. The CDR3 spans 15 residues. The CDR3 loop is CASSFEPGSDTEAFF. The CDR3 DNA follows: TGCGCCAGCAGCTTTGAACCGGGATCGGACACTGAAGCTTTCTTT.

This clonotype turned up a few times. CDR3 bases: TGTGCCAGCAGTTTCCTTTGGGGGATAGGCGCTGAAGCTTTCTTT. Encoded protein: CASSFLWGIGAEAFF. The chain joins TRBV27 to TRBJ1-1; a possible D gene is TRBD1 (5 bases). Germline V CDR1 and CDR2: MNHEY, SMNVEV (reference sequence). The CDR3 has 15 amino acids. V lost 3 bases and J lost 6, with 17 bases in between.

In its sample, this clonotype was seen a few times. CDR3 sequence (DNA): TGTGCCAGCAGCTTAGCGTTGAGCGGCGGGTCTCAAGAGACCCAGTACTTC. Protein: CASSLALSGGSQETQYF. The rearrangement joins TRBV7-2 to TRBJ2-5; TRBD2 might be the D (5 bases). Germline CDR1 SGHTA, CDR2 FQGNSA. The CDR3 totals 17 residues. The V and J ends lost 0 bases and 2 bases respectively, with 16 bases between them.

This clonotype came up a few times. The rearrangement uses TRBV7-9 and TRBJ1-1, with 7 bases matching TRBD1. This CDR3 contains 14 residues. With 8 bases clipped from V and 0 bases from J, the junction kept 6 bases outside the gene matches. Germline lookup yields CDR1 SEHNR and CDR2 FQNEAQ (reference sequence). The CDR3 sequence is CASVRDSLNTEAFF. The CDR3 coding sequence is TGTGCCAGCGTCCGGGACAGCCTGAACACTGAAGCTTTCTTT.

The CDR3: CASSLLAQRETQYF. In DNA, the CDR3 is TGTGCCAGCAGTCTTCTAGCGCAAAGGGAGACCCAGTACTTC. The V call is TRBV25-1, the J call TRBJ2-5; D is perhaps TRBD2 (6 bases). The germline CDR1 and CDR2 sequences are MGHDK and SYGVNS. This CDR3 has 14 amino acids. The germline V and J ends were trimmed by 5 bases and 5 bases, with 15 bases remaining between them.

The chain has TRBV4-1 and TRBJ1-5, with 10 bases fitting TRBD1. J was trimmed by 4 bases and V by 2 bases; bases with no gene match: 5. Looked up from germline, CDR1 is MGHRA and CDR2 is YSYEKL. The CDR3 is 16 amino acids. The DNA for the CDR3 is TGCGCCAGCAGCCAAACCGGGACAGGGGTTAATCAGCCCCAGCATTTT. Translated, it gives CASSQTGTGVNQPQHF.